The rows below give T cell receptor beta chains drawn from one sample of a study of blood T cell repertoires in COVID-19. The repertoire was sequenced with immunoSEQ multiplex PCR; TCRdb's copy has only in-frame clones and lacks some. The sample has some 270,000 clones, roughly 88% seen once; the top ten hold roughly 4%. The sample taken for sequencing was PBMCs or T cells enriched from blood (not recorded which). The receptors here all came from a woman between 25 and 40 years old who had recovered from COVID-19. Both conserved end residues are part of each CDR3. A D gene is named only where the DNA matches it firmly. Rows may omit the clone size; those that give it use once, few, many or a size class.

- | - | TRBJ1-2 | TRBV2 | TGTGCCAGCAGTGAACAGGGGATTGACTATGGCTACACCTTC | CASSEQGIDYGYTF
many | TRBD1 | TRBJ1-5 | TRBV2 | TGTGCCAGCAGTGAAGCGTGGACAGGGAAGGGTGATCAGCCCCAGCATTTT | CASSEAWTGKGDQPQHF
- | TRBD1 | TRBJ1-1 | TRBV6-5 | TGTGCCAGCAGCTTGGACAGGGGAGCGTGGGCTTTCTTT | CASSLDRGAWAFF
- | - | TRBJ2-4 | TRBV19 | TGTGCCAGTAGTGCGGTAGCCAAAAACATTCAGTACTTC | CASSAVAKNIQYF
- | - | TRBJ1-1 | TRBV5-1 | TGCGCCAGCAGGGAGACAGATCAGAACACTGAAGCTTTCTTT | CASRETDQNTEAFF
- | TRBD1 | TRBJ1-2 | TRBV7-6 | TGTGCCAGCAGCCCTGGACAGGGCCCTTATCCTAACTATGGCTACACCTTC | CASSPGQGPYPNYGYTF
- | - | TRBJ1-5 | TRBV10-3 | TGTGCCATCAGGACCGACAGGAATCAGCCCCAGCATTTT | CAIRTDRNQPQHF
- | TRBD2 | TRBJ2-3 | TRBV6-5 | TGTGCCAGCAGGTCAAGACTAGCGGATACGCAGTATTTT | CASRSRLADTQYF
once | TRBD1 | TRBJ1-2 | TRBV30 | TGTGCCTCACTTGGGACAGGGTATGGCTACACCTTC | CASLGTGYGYTF
- | - | TRBJ1-4 | TRBV10-2 | TGCGCCAGCAGTGATGCCAGTAGCTATGAAAAACTGTTTTTT | CASSDASSYEKLFF
many | TRBD2 | TRBJ2-1 | TRBV9 | TGTGCCAGCAGCGTCGGTAGCGGGAGCAATGAGCAGTTCTTC | CASSVGSGSNEQFF